Included here is one TCR beta chain sequence, with context. Its specificity is unknown. ViraFEST assay sequencing came after antigen-specific CD4+ T cells were expanded with viral peptide pools. Following a roughly 11-day culture, CD4+ T cells were purified. PCR-confirmed SARS-CoV-2 infection occurred in the person between March and December 2020. Either the BNT162b2 or mRNA-1273 vaccine was given to participants in two doses. This specimen comes from a study of vaccination effects on CD4 cells after COVID-19. Study at large: Samples were taken post-vaccine, and their median timing was 72 days after the second dose.

Study-wide results and caveats: Substantial clonal contraction characterized both infection- and vaccine-induced clones late after vaccination.

Germline V gene data show CDR1 as MDHEN and CDR2 as SYDVKM. CDR3 length: 14 amino acids. V lost 8 bases to trimming and J lost 3 bases, with 13 bases between them. Only in-frame clones appear in the TCRdb table, and some are missing; sequencing was by immunoSEQ multiplex PCR. The sample carries under 15,000 clones, around 80% recorded once. The chain is built from TRBV28 and TRBJ1-4; D not certain. This specimen was CD4+ T cells from PBMCs cultured with SARS-CoV-2 spike peptides, taken after COVID-19 vaccination. The origin of this receptor is a human donor who had a prior SARS-CoV-2 infection. CDR3 nucleotides: TGTGCCAGCCGAGAAACCCCTGCTAATGAAAAACTGTTTTTT. Its translation is CASRETPANEKLFF. The full variable domain, with the rest looked up from reference TRBV28 and TRBJ1-4, is DVKVTQSSRYLVKRTGEKVFLECVQDMDHENMFWYRQDPGLGLRLIYFSYDVKMKEKGDIPEGYSVSREKKERFSLILESASTNQTSMYLCASRETPANEKLFFGSGTQLSVL.